This T cell receptor beta chain was captured by sequencing in a study of T cells expressing NK-cell markers. TCRdb reprocessed the 5' RACE reads and stores each CDR3 protein as one record, lacking DNA. Its table lists about 460,000 distinct CDR3 sequences. The germline gives CDR1 SGHRS, CDR2 YFSETQ. The CDR3 covers 18 residues. The source material was blood T cells: a sorted CD56 or NKG2C T cell subset, CD4+ or CD8+ T cells, or bulk PBMC T cells (not recorded which). This chain links TRBV5-1 with TRBJ2-1; TCRdb's D call, TRBD1, is unchecked because there is no DNA. This receptor was identified in a woman in her forties or fifties in good health. The CDR3 spells CASSLVYRRIDLGNEQFF.